This is a list of T cell receptor beta chains from one sample in a study of CD8+ T cells in alopecia areata. Assay: immunoSEQ multiplex PCR; the TCRdb copy retains only in-frame clones and omits some. The sample comprises 150,000 to 190,000 clones, about 50% of which are singletons, and 19% rests with the top ten. The specimen was CD8+ T cells sorted from blood, collected at week 0. The receptors here all came from a human donor with alopecia areata. Both conserved end residues are part of each CDR3.

v_call cdr3_aa
TRBV29-1 CSVESGGHYGYTF
TRBV4-1 CASSQDEGGDTQYF
TRBV4-3 CASSQDRQGFYEQYF
TRBV13 CASSPGTYEQYF
TRBV15 CATSHRGTGELFF
TRBV27 CASSTQGNEKLFF
TRBV27 CASSWDNEQFF
TRBV2 CASIQNTGELFF
TRBV29-1 CSVEELTGAYGYTF
TRBV30 CAWSATYRSEQYF
TRBV30 CAGKGDGDGYTF
TRBV7-2 CASSQEHGTENYEQYF
TRBV9 CASSGTPGGKGYTF
TRBV7-9 CASSSSTGDNKNIQYF
TRBV30 CAWTGTETNYGYTF
TRBV28 CASINTGELFF